A single sample gave rise to the 18 T cell receptor beta chains below, sequenced in a study of blood T cells in healthy people across ages. Primed by a sample-barcoded 5' primer and a J-beta primer mix, a second PCR proceeded for about 7 to 12 cycles. TCRdb re-derived calls from the 5' RACE reads in MiXCR, one entry per CDR3 protein. The sample shows more than 700,000 distinct CDR3 sequences, less than 60% of them seen only once. The sequencing sample was made of blood. These receptor sequences come from a man older than 75 in good health.

This clonotype was recorded a few times. V is TRBV7-2 and J is TRBJ2-5; tentative D call: TRBD1 (6 bases). V was pared by 5 bases and J by 6 bases, with 16 bases between. The CDR3 length is 14 residues. Germline-derived CDR1 and CDR2 are SGHTA and FQGNSA. The CDR3 region is CASSPQQGTQTQYF. CDR3 nucleotides: TGTGCCAGCAGCCCTCAGCAGGGGACACAGACCCAGTACTTC.

This clonotype was detected only once. V is TRBV7-8 and J is TRBJ2-7, with D possibly TRBD1 on 5 matching bases. V was pared by 5 bases and J by 3 bases, with 20 bases between. The length of the CDR3 is 16 residues. CDR1 and CDR2 from the germline V gene are SGHVS and FQNEAQ. CDR3 sequence: CASSQSRVTLGYEQYF. The DNA of the CDR3 is TGTGCCAGCAGCCAATCCAGGGTGACCCTCGGCTACGAGCAGTACTTC.

In nucleotides, the CDR3 is TGTGCCAGCAACAAGCTTACTAACGCGGGAATCTATGGCAGCACCTTC. Residues: CASNKLTNAGIYGSTF. The rearrangement uses TRBV6-2 or TRBV6-3 and TRBJ1-2, with D unresolved. Germline values: CDR1 MNHEY, CDR2 SVGEGT. V dropped 7 bases and J dropped 13 bases, with 31 bases sitting between them. CDR3 length: 16 amino acids.

The chain combines TRBV7-2 with TRBJ1-6, with no clear D. Per germline, CDR1 SGHTA and CDR2 FQGNSA. V gave up 5 bases and J gave up 3 bases, with 20 bases separating them. CDR3 length equals 18 residues. This CDR3 reads CASSRLSSGQNYNSPLHF. The CDR3 DNA reads TGTGCCAGCAGCCGACTCTCTTCCGGGCAGAACTATAATTCACCCCTCCACTTT. The variable domain in full, completed from reference TRBV7-2 and TRBJ1-6, reads GAGVSQSPSNKVTEKGKDVELRCDPISGHTALYWYRQSLGQGLEFLIYFQGNSAPDKSGLPSDRFSAERTGGSVSTLTIQRTQQEDSAVYLCASSRLSSGQNYNSPLHFGNGTRLTVT.

This clonotype was picked up many times. The chain combines TRBV6-1 with TRBJ2-5, with D perhaps matching TRBD2 (6 bases). Germline CDR1 and CDR2: MNHNS and SASEGT. There are 13 residues in the CDR3. V was trimmed by 2 bases and J by 4 bases, leaving 8 bases between them. CDR3 residues: CASSEWRGETQYF. The CDR3 nucleotides read TGTGCCAGCAGTGAATGGAGGGGAGAGACCCAGTACTTC.

This clonotype occurred many times. The V and J genes are TRBV28 and TRBJ2-7, with 8 bases that match TRBD2. This CDR3 region has 14 residues. Germline CDR1 reads MDHEN; CDR2 reads SYDVKM. Trimming at V came to 6 bases and at J to 3 bases, leaving 7 bases not matched to a gene. CDR3 in amino acids: CASSPSGGSYEQYF. The CDR3, as DNA: TGTGCCAGCAGCCCAAGCGGGGGCAGCTACGAGCAGTACTTC. The whole variable domain, filled in from reference TRBV28 and TRBJ2-7, reads DVKVTQSSRYLVKRTGEKVFLECVQDMDHENMFWYRQDPGLGLRLIYFSYDVKMKEKGDIPEGYSVSREKKERFSLILESASTNQTSMYLCASSPSGGSYEQYFGPGTRLTVT.

In its sample, this clonotype was seen a few times. This chain uses TRBV28 with TRBJ1-2; 7 bases align to TRBD1. The germline V gene has CDR1 MDHEN and CDR2 SYDVKM. Unmatched junction bases numbered 8, after V lost 8 bases and J lost 8 bases. The CDR3 covers 12 residues. The DNA of the CDR3 is TGTGCCAGCCTTACAGGGGTGGGAGGCTACACCTTC. Protein product: CASLTGVGGYTF.

The rearrangement uses TRBV29-1 and TRBJ2-1, with 11 bases aligning to TRBD2. The ends lost 4 bases at V and 6 bases at J; junction bases unmatched: 5. CDR1 is SQVTM, CDR2 ANQGSEA, per germline. The CDR3 runs 14 residues. The CDR3: CSVGASGRSNEQFF. CDR3 DNA: TGCAGCGTTGGAGCTAGCGGGAGGTCCAATGAGCAGTTCTTC.

The genes are TRBV11-3 and TRBJ2-5; 8 bases match TRBD1. CDR3 length equals 15 residues. The trim removed 0 bases at V and 11 bases at J, leaving 11 bases unmatched. Germline V CDR1 and CDR2: SGHNT, YENEEA. Written as DNA, the CDR3 is TGTGCCAGCAGCTTAGAGGAGACAGGGGACAATGAGCAGTACTTC. Translation gives CASSLEETGDNEQYF.

In its sample, this clonotype was seen once. The chain is built from TRBV7-3 and TRBJ2-5, with 7 bases aligning to TRBD2. V shed 3 bases, J shed 4 bases, and the junction held 8 bases outside the gene matches. CDR1 SGHTA and CDR2 FQGTGA come from the germline V gene. The CDR3 loop spans 15 amino acids. CDR3 sequence: CASSFLGGVGETQYF. The DNA for the CDR3 is TGTGCCAGCAGCTTCCTGGGGGGGGTCGGAGAGACCCAGTACTTC.

Details on this clonotype: This sequence may be a read error, since a much larger clone differs from it by one base. This chain connects TRBV29-1 to TRBJ2-7; 13 nucleotides match TRBD2. Trimming removed 3 bases from V and 7 bases from J; junction bases left unmatched: 12. Per germline, CDR1 SQVTM and CDR2 ANQGSEA. The CDR3 consists of 16 residues. CDR3 DNA: TGCAGCGTTGACCTTGGGACTAGCGGGATATACAATGAGCAGTACTTC. This translates into CSVDLGTSGIYNEQYF.

This chain uses TRBV28 with TRBJ2-1; 8 bases are a match to TRBD1. The last part of the DNA fits TRBJ2-7 better; the J call may be wrong. Germline V gene sequence: CDR1 MDHEN, CDR2 SYDVKM. This CDR3 is 14 amino acids long. The CDR3 protein is CASGQGSSYNEQYF. The CDR3 nucleotides are TGTGCTAGCGGACAGGGTTCCTCCTACAATGAGCAGTACTTC.

This clonotype was counted many times. The chain combines TRBV24-1 with TRBJ2-5; 8 bases are a match to TRBD2. With V trimmed by 1 base and J by 5 bases, 5 bases remained unmatched. The length of the CDR3 is 15 residues. Germline V lookup: CDR1 KGHDR, CDR2 SFDVKD. CDR3 amino acids: CATSDLLAEDETQYF. The DNA for the CDR3 is TGTGCCACCAGTGATTTACTAGCGGAAGACGAGACCCAGTACTTC.

V usage is TRBV3-1 and J usage is TRBJ1-4, with a tentative D call TRBD1 (6 bases). The CDR3 spans 16 residues. Deletions cut 2 bases from V and 4 bases from J, with 14 bases between. Looked up from germline, CDR1 is LGHDT and CDR2 is YNNKEL (reference sequence). The CDR3 DNA is TGTGCCAGCAGCCAAAACCCACAGGGAGTTAATGAAAAACTGTTTTTT. Amino acid sequence: CASSQNPQGVNEKLFF.

V usage is TRBV7-2 and J usage is TRBJ1-2, with D unclear. The ends were cut back, 2 bases at V and 6 bases at J, with 16 bases in the middle. The CDR3 length is 15 residues. Germline V gene data show CDR1 as SGHTA and CDR2 as FQGNSA. The CDR3 sequence: CASSLSVTDGHGYTF. The CDR3 bases are TGTGCCAGCAGCTTATCCGTCACCGACGGCCATGGCTACACCTTC.

This rearrangement joins TRBV4-1 to TRBJ2-7, with no clear D. This CDR3 region has 16 residues. Germline CDR1 is MGHRA and CDR2 is YSYEKL. V lost 0 bases, J lost 7 bases, and 19 bases lay in between. CDR3 loop: CASSQDPQTYYVEQYF. The CDR3 DNA follows: TGCGCCAGCAGCCAAGATCCTCAAACGTATTACGTGGAGCAGTACTTC.

The chain has TRBV6-6 and TRBJ2-7; the D gene could be TRBD1 or TRBD2 (5 bases each). The V end lost 7 bases, the J end lost 2 bases, and 18 bases lay between the germline ends. The germline gives CDR1 MNHNY, CDR2 SVGAGI (reference sequence). This CDR3 has 15 residues. The CDR3 DNA follows: TGTGCCAGCACCTCGTCAAGGGACCGGGCCTACGAGCAGTACTTC. Its protein product is CASTSSRDRAYEQYF.

This clonotype showed up just once. V and J are TRBV20-1 and TRBJ2-3; D remains ambiguous. This CDR3 spans 12 amino acids. V was shortened by 3 bases and J by 5 bases, with 9 bases between the two germline ends. Per the germline V gene, CDR1 is DFQATT and CDR2 is SNEGSKA (reference sequence). The CDR3 bases are TGCAGTGCTAGCCAAGCCAGAGATACGCAGTATTTT. Amino acid sequence: CSASQARDTQYF.